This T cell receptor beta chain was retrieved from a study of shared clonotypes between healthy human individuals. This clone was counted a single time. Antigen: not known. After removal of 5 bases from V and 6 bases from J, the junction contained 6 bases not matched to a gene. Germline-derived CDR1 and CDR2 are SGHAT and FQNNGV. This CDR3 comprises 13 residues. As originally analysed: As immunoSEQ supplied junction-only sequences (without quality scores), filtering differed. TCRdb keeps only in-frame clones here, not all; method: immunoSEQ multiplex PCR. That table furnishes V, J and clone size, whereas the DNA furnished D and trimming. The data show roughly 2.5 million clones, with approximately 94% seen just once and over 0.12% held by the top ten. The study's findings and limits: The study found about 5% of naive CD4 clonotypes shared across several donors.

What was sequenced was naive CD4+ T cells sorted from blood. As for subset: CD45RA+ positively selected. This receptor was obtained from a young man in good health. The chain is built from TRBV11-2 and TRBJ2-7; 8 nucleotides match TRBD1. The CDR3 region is CASSTSGTGEQYF. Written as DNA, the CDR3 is TGTGCCAGCAGCACCTCCGGGACAGGCGAGCAGTACTTC.